This T cell receptor (beta chain) was captured by sequencing in a study of T cells in Graves' hyperthyroidism and ophthalmopathy. The TCR beta CDR3 regions underwent amplification using RNA transcripts as the source. The TCR CDR3 first-round RT-PCR relied on the HTBI primer set. TCRdb ran MiXCR on the multiplex PCR reads and lists one entry per CDR3 protein. The table has 300,000 to 450,000 distinct CDR3 sequences, 25% seen once; the top ten hold around 79%. V was trimmed by 3 bases and J by 5 bases, leaving 8 bases between them. The CDR3 contains 13 residues. This clonotype turned up a few times. This chain links TRBV12-3 or TRBV12-4 with TRBJ2-1; D remains ambiguous. The receptor was isolated from a man aged 50 or older with Graves' hyperthyroidism. Sequencing used blood. For the CDR3, the DNA is TGTGCCAGCAGTTTTAGTCAGAACAATGAGCAGTTCTTC. Its protein is CASSFSQNNEQFF.